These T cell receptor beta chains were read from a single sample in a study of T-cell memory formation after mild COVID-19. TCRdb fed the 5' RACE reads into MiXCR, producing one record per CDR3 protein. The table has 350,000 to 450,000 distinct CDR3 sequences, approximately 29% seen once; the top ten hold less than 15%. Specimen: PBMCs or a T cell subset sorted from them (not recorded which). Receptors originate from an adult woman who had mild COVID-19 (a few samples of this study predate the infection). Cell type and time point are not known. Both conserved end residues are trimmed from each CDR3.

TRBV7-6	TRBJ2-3	ASSLVGRATDTQY
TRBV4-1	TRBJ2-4	ASSQGAIRGAKNIQY
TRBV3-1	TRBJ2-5	ASSQGSLAGYYGTQY
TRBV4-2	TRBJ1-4	ASSHYGGNEKLF
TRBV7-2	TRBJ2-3	ASSPWTGGTDTQY
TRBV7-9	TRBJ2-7	ASSSISDNLNEQY
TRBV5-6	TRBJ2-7	ASSWRLAGAYEQY
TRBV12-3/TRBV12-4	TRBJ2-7	ASSLGLYEQY
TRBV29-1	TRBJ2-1	SAQGFAGGTSSYNEQF
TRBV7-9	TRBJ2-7	ASSHPDRGPYEQY
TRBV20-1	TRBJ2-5	SARDLYRVQETQY
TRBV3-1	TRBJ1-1	ASSQDIRTLNTEAF
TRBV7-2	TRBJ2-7	ASSFGTESYEQY
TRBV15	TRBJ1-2	ATSRGGQGAPRGYT